Below are 32 T cell receptor beta chains sequenced from a single sample in a study of T cell responses to AZD1222 COVID-19 vaccine. The repertoire was sequenced with immunoSEQ multiplex PCR; TCRdb's copy has only in-frame clones and lacks some. The table includes 100,000 to 150,000 clones, 80% to 90% detected once. Sequences were derived from peripheral blood, sampled on day 0 of AZD1222 vaccination. Source of these receptors: an adult in good health.

The CDR3 sequence: CASSLAVAGDTDTQYF. CDR3 coding DNA: TGTGCCAGCAGCTTAGCGGTAGCGGGGGACACAGATACGCAGTATTTT. V gene TRBV7-8 combines with J gene TRBJ2-3; 9 nucleotides line up with TRBD2. This CDR3 is built from 16 residues. Germline CDR1 is SGHVS and CDR2 is FQNEAQ. The ends lost 0 bases at V and 2 bases at J; junction bases unmatched: 3.

The chain recombines TRBV28 with TRBJ1-6; D remains unclear. The CDR3 runs to 13 residues. The germline V gene has CDR1 MDHEN and CDR2 SYDVKM. V gave up 7 bases and J gave up 5 bases, with 9 bases separating them. Written as DNA, the CDR3 is TGTGCCAGCAAGGGCAGACATAATTCACCCCTCCACTTT. This translates into CASKGRHNSPLHF.

This sequence joins TRBV7-2 and TRBJ2-7; no definite D call. The germline V and J ends were trimmed by 4 bases and 1 base, with 11 bases remaining between them. This CDR3 contains 14 residues. In germline, CDR1 is SGHTA, CDR2 FQGNSA. CDR3 region: CASSSGLQSYEQYF. The CDR3 DNA reads as TGTGCCAGCAGCTCCGGGCTGCAGTCCTACGAGCAGTACTTC.

The chain links TRBV19 to TRBJ1-3; 7 positions match TRBD1. The CDR3 totals 14 residues. Germline V CDR1 and CDR2: LNHDA, SQIVND (reference sequence). V trimming: 6 bases; J trimming: 2 bases; junction bases outside the gene matches: 4. CDR3 amino acids: CASRTGTAGNTIYF. For the CDR3, the DNA is TGTGCCAGTAGAACCGGGACAGCTGGAAACACCATATATTTT.

The chain links TRBV3-1 (or the pseudogene TRBV3-2) to TRBJ1-2; D gene uncertain. V was pared by 2 bases and J by 12 bases, with 22 bases between. The CDR3 consists of 15 residues. Germline-derived CDR1 and CDR2 are LGHDT and YNNKEL (reference sequence). The chain's CDR3 is CASSQISVGEIFHTF. The CDR3 DNA reads TGTGCCAGCAGCCAAATCTCGGTTGGGGAAATTTTCCACACCTTC.

A word on this clone: This sample includes further DNA sequences coding for the same CDR3. This chain joins TRBV28 and TRBJ1-2; 9 positions agree with TRBD1. The CDR3 length is 15 residues. Germline loops: CDR1 MDHEN, CDR2 SYDVKM. The trim removed 4 bases at V and 3 bases at J, leaving 6 bases unmatched. CDR3 sequence reads: CASSSPGQGDYGYTF. CDR3 in DNA: TGTGCCAGCAGTTCCCCGGGACAGGGAGACTATGGCTACACCTTC.

The rearrangement links TRBV7-8 to TRBJ1-2, with TRBD1 matching over 9 bases. The CDR3 consists of 15 residues. Germline CDR1 SGHVS, CDR2 FQNEAQ. V lost 3 bases, J lost 0 bases, and 2 bases stayed unmatched. CDR3 in amino acids: CASSFDRGSNYGYTF. CDR3 bases: TGTGCCAGCAGCTTTGACAGGGGGTCTAACTATGGCTACACCTTC.

The J gene is TRBJ2-3, the V gene TRBV6-5, with TRBD2 matching over 8 bases. V lost 2 bases to trimming and J lost 5 bases; unmatched junction nucleotides: 6. Germline V gives CDR1 MNHEY, CDR2 SVGAGI. CDR3 length: 15 residues. The DNA for the CDR3 is TGTGCCAGCAGTTACCAAGCGGGGGAAGTAGATACGCAGTATTTT. Its translation: CASSYQAGEVDTQYF.

This clone was seen a few times. The rearrangement uses TRBV12-3 or TRBV12-4 and TRBJ1-2; D remains ambiguous. The CDR3 covers 11 residues. The V end was cut by 4 bases, the J end by 7 bases, with 7 bases between. CDR3 residues: CASSYRVGYTF. The CDR3 nucleotides are TGTGCCAGCAGTTACCGGGTTGGCTACACCTTC.

Only one count was recorded for this clone. The rearrangement joins TRBV29-1 to TRBJ1-1; D is unclear. CDR3 length: 13 amino acids. V lost 4 bases and J 0 bases, leaving 9 bases between the germline ends. Germline V lookup: CDR1 SQVTM, CDR2 ANQGSEA. Written as DNA, the CDR3 is TGCAGCGTTGTGACGGATCTGAACACTGAAGCTTTCTTT. Amino acids: CSVVTDLNTEAFF.

This clone was seen just once. This chain links TRBV7-9 with TRBJ1-1, with D hard to call. The CDR3 has 13 residues. With 5 bases removed from V and 1 base from J, the gap between germline ends came to 8 bases. Germline V lookup: CDR1 SEHNR, CDR2 FQNEAQ (reference sequence). CDR3 in amino acids: CASSKAENTEAFF. DNA of the CDR3: TGTGCCAGCAGCAAGGCGGAGAACACTGAAGCTTTCTTT.

The chain carries TRBV19 and TRBJ1-5; a weak D match, TRBD1 (6 bases). The CDR3 is 14 amino acids. V was clipped by 6 bases and J by 6 bases, with 15 bases between them. Per the germline V gene, CDR1 is LNHDA and CDR2 is SQIVND (reference sequence). CDR3 amino acids: CASSQTGGFQPQHF. The DNA of the CDR3 is TGTGCCAGTAGCCAAACGGGGGGCTTTCAGCCCCAGCATTTT. The complete variable domain, with remaining parts taken from reference TRBV19 and TRBJ1-5, reads DGGITQSPKYLFRKEGQNVTLSCEQNLNHDAMYWYRQDPGQGLRLIYYSQIVNDFQKGDIAEGYSVSREKKESFPLTVTSAQKNPTAFYLCASSQTGGFQPQHFGDGTRLSIL.

The chain is built from TRBV5-1 and TRBJ2-3; no definite D call. Germline V gene data show CDR1 as SGHRS and CDR2 as YFSETQ. CDR3 length: 13 residues. The V end was cut by 0 bases, the J end by 0 bases, with 2 bases between. The CDR3 DNA sequence: TGCGCCAGCAGCTTGGGCAGCACAGATACGCAGTATTTT. Translation: CASSLGSTDTQYF.

This chain joins TRBV19 and TRBJ1-5; no clear D gene. This CDR3 spans 13 amino acids. Trimming cost V 5 bases and J 0 bases, with 5 bases left between them. Germline loops: CDR1 LNHDA, CDR2 SQIVND (reference sequence). Here the CDR3 reads CASSPFSNQPQHF. In DNA, the CDR3 is TGTGCCAGTAGTCCCTTTAGCAATCAGCCCCAGCATTTT.

V usage is TRBV7-2 and J usage is TRBJ2-2; 11 bases fit TRBD1. Germline values: CDR1 SGHTA, CDR2 FQGNSA. The CDR3 loop spans 16 amino acids. With 1 base clipped from V and 4 bases from J, the junction kept 2 bases outside the gene matches. CDR3 DNA sequence: TGTGCCAGCAGCTTAGACGGACAGGGGGCCACCGGGGAGCTGTTTTTT. Its translation is CASSLDGQGATGELFF.

The genes are TRBV9 and TRBJ2-3; 8 bases fit TRBD1. Germline V gives CDR1 SGDLS, CDR2 YYNGEE. With 3 bases clipped from V and 6 bases from J, the junction kept 0 bases outside the gene matches. The CDR3 sequence is 12 residues long. The CDR3 loop reads CASSGDRDTQYF. CDR3 DNA: TGTGCCAGCAGCGGGGACAGGGATACGCAGTATTTT.

The V call is TRBV5-4, the J call TRBJ2-2; D is unclear. V was pared by 0 bases and J by 6 bases, with 18 bases between. This CDR3 region has 17 residues. Germline V gene sequence: CDR1 SGHNT, CDR2 YYREEE (reference sequence). Written as DNA, the CDR3 is TGTGCCAGCAGCTTGGGTCCTTTAGGGCGTTTGGCCGGGGAGCTGTTTTTT. Translating gives CASSLGPLGRLAGELFF.

This clone has just one count. The chain carries TRBV30 and TRBJ1-5; unclear D gene. V dropped 2 bases and J dropped 7 bases, with 18 bases sitting between them. The CDR3 covers 15 residues. The germline gives CDR1 GTSNPN, CDR2 SVGIG (reference sequence). The CDR3: CAWSSFSGVGQPQHF. Here the CDR3 DNA reads TGTGCCTGGAGTTCCTTTTCCGGGGTTGGGCAGCCCCAGCATTTT.

This chain links TRBV5-4 with TRBJ2-1; a possible D gene is TRBD2 (6 bases). This CDR3 has 15 residues. Per germline, CDR1 SGHNT and CDR2 YYREEE (reference sequence). The V gene lost 4 bases and the J gene lost 4 bases, with 15 bases spanning the gap. In DNA, the CDR3 is TGTGCCAGCAGCGCGGGACCGAATCTTTACAATGAGCAGTTCTTC. Encoded protein: CASSAGPNLYNEQFF.

V and J are TRBV7-9 and TRBJ2-2, with 8 bases aligning to TRBD2. Trimming at V came to 10 bases and at J to 5 bases, leaving 21 bases not matched to a gene. From germline, CDR1 is SEHNR and CDR2 FQNEAQ (reference sequence). The CDR3 extends over 18 amino acids. In DNA form, the CDR3 reads TGTGCCAACCTGGCGACTCTTACGGGAGGGCCTGGGACCGGGGAGCTGTTTTTT. This codes for CANLATLTGGPGTGELFF.

V is TRBV6-5 and J is TRBJ1-1; TRBD1 matches at 7 bases. Germline CDR1 and CDR2: MNHEY and SVGAGI. The J segment lost 6 bases and the V segment lost 8 bases, leaving 12 bases of the junction unmatched. The CDR3 spans 14 residues. CDR3 sequence: CASGRGAGGAEAFF. Written as DNA, the CDR3 is TGTGCCAGCGGACGGGGGGCAGGGGGAGCTGAAGCTTTCTTT.

This clone has just one count. The chain recombines TRBV5-1 with TRBJ2-3, with TRBD1 matching 8 bases. Trimming at V came to 4 bases and at J to 6 bases, leaving 4 bases not matched to a gene. This CDR3 is 13 amino acids long. Germline V lookup: CDR1 SGHRS, CDR2 YFSETQ. The CDR3 region is CASSPQGADTQYF. The CDR3 nucleotides read TGCGCCAGCAGCCCCCAGGGGGCGGATACGCAGTATTTT.

The chain employs TRBV5-1 and TRBJ1-1, with D possibly matching TRBD1 (5 bases). Trimming shortened V by 0 bases and J by 8 bases, and 20 bases separated the two germline ends. The CDR3 has 16 residues. Germline CDR1 and CDR2: SGHRS and YFSETQ. CDR3 loop: CASSLVGIAGQGEAFF. The CDR3 bases are TGCGCCAGCAGCTTGGTAGGTATAGCAGGGCAAGGAGAAGCTTTCTTT. Full variable domain (missing parts from reference TRBV5-1 and TRBJ1-1): KAGVTQTPRYLIKTRGQQVTLSCSPISGHRSVSWYQQTPGQGLQFLFEYFSETQRNKGNFPGRFSGRQFSNSRSEMNVSTLELGDSALYLCASSLVGIAGQGEAFFGQGTRLTVV.

The rearrangement links TRBV20-1 to TRBJ1-5; 7 positions agree with TRBD1. After removal of 3 bases from V and 4 bases from J, the junction contained 6 bases not matched to a gene. The CDR3 totals 14 residues. Germline V gene lookup returns CDR1 DFQATT and CDR2 SNEGSKA (reference sequence). Here the CDR3 DNA reads TGCAGTGCTAGTTACAGGGGTCTAAATCAGCCCCAGCATTTT. Its protein is CSASYRGLNQPQHF.

The V call is TRBV5-4, the J call TRBJ2-1; 9 bases line up with TRBD2. V lost 0 bases to trimming and J lost 7 bases; unmatched junction nucleotides: 8. The CDR3 is 16 residues long. CDR1 is SGHNT, CDR2 YYREEE, per germline (reference sequence). CDR3 nucleotides: TGTGCCAGCAGCTTGGGCGGGACTAGCTCGGTGAATGAGCAGTTCTTC. It codes for CASSLGGTSSVNEQFF.

The rearrangement links TRBV7-6 to TRBJ1-1; a possible D gene is TRBD1 (5 bases). V shed 5 bases and J shed 6 bases, with 16 bases lying between them. The CDR3 is 14 residues long. CDR1 is SGHVS and CDR2 is FNYEAQ in the germline V gene. CDR3 sequence: CASSRRSLQAEAFF. As DNA, the CDR3 is TGTGCCAGCAGCCGAAGATCTTTACAGGCTGAAGCTTTCTTT.

The chain is built from TRBV6-5 and TRBJ1-1; D gene uncertain. This CDR3 comprises 13 residues. V lost 3 bases and J 2 bases, leaving 7 bases between the germline ends. Germline values: CDR1 MNHEY, CDR2 SVGAGI. CDR3 DNA: TGTGCCAGCAGTTATGACCATAACACTGAAGCTTTCTTT. Amino acids: CASSYDHNTEAFF.

J is TRBJ2-3 and V is TRBV4-2; tentatively, D is TRBD1 or TRBD2 (7 bases each). The CDR3 runs to 16 residues. The V and J ends lost 4 bases and 4 bases respectively, with 18 bases between them. The V gene's germline CDR1 is LGHNA and CDR2 YNFKEQ. In nucleotides, the CDR3 is TGTGCCAGCAGCCCAGGGGGGAGCGGGAACTCAGATACGCAGTATTTT. Translated, it gives CASSPGGSGNSDTQYF.

This sequence joins TRBV29-1 and TRBJ1-4, with D unresolved. V lost 5 bases and J 4 bases, leaving 11 bases between the germline ends. Germline CDR1 is SQVTM and CDR2 is ANQGSEA. CDR3 size: 13 residues. CDR3 nucleotide sequence: TGCAGCGTTCTAATGCCAAATAATGAAAAACTGTTTTTT. Its translation: CSVLMPNNEKLFF.

The chain carries TRBV3-1 (or the pseudogene TRBV3-2) and TRBJ1-6; D is possibly TRBD1 (5 bases). Per germline, CDR1 LGHDT and CDR2 YNNKEL (reference sequence). The CDR3 consists of 13 residues. Trimming shortened V by 6 bases and J by 8 bases, and 11 bases separated the two germline ends. As DNA, the CDR3 is TGTGCCAGCAGGGGGCAAGGAGATTCACCCCTCCACTTT. It specifies CASRGQGDSPLHF.

The chain is built from TRBV5-4 and TRBJ2-3, with 7 bases matching TRBD2. V was clipped by 2 bases and J by 4 bases; unmatched bases: 7. The CDR3 runs 15 residues. The germline V gene encodes CDR1 SGHNT and CDR2 YYREEE (reference sequence). CDR3 sequence (DNA): TGTGCCAGCAGCTTAGAACCGGGAGGTTCAGATACGCAGTATTTT. It specifies CASSLEPGGSDTQYF.

This clone was seen more than once but under ten times. The sample has other DNA sequences that encode this CDR3 too. This chain links TRBV3-1 (or the pseudogene TRBV3-2) with TRBJ1-1; no clear D gene. Deletions cut 1 base from V and 3 bases from J, with 6 bases between. Germline CDR1 is LGHDT and CDR2 is YNNKEL (reference sequence). The length of the CDR3 is 13 residues. CDR3 loop: CASSQGTDTEAFF. CDR3 bases: TGTGCCAGCAGCCAAGGAACTGACACTGAAGCTTTCTTT.